These T cell receptor beta chains were read from a single sample in a study of T cell repertoires in cytomegalovirus infection. In TCRdb, the reads were re-called with MiXCR into one record per CDR3 protein. The sample has approximately 260,000 distinct CDR3 sequences, less than 25% seen once. No antigen has been identified for these receptors. The sample was cultured PBMCs, taken from culture after CMV antigen stimulation. The receptors were gathered from a human donor in good health (CMV status not recorded). Some clones in this sample may be carry-over from other donors' samples. CDR3s include the opening cysteine and the closing phenylalanine or tryptophan. A D gene is named only where the DNA matches it firmly. Clone size is not always given. Where it is, it says once, few, many or a class for expanded clones.

TGTGCCAGCTCACCATCGTTGGACTTCTACAATGAGCAGTTCTTC | CASSPSLDFYNEQFF | 15 | TRBV18 | few | TRBJ2-1 | NA
TGTGCCAGCAGCTTGGGTTTCCATAATGAAAAACTGTTTTTT | CASSLGFHNEKLFF | 14 | TRBV5-4 | NA | TRBJ1-4 | NA
TGCGCCAGCTGTCGGACTAGCGTTCCAGATACGCAGTATTTT | CASCRTSVPDTQYF | 14 | TRBV4-1 | NA | TRBJ2-3 | TRBD2
TGCAGTGCTGCGAGCGGACCCAGCTCCTATAATTCACCCCTCCACTTT | CSAASGPSSYNSPLHF | 16 | TRBV20-1 | NA | TRBJ1-6 | NA
TGTGCCAGCAAAGCCGGACAGGGGCCATACTACGAGCAGTACTTC | CASKAGQGPYYEQYF | 15 | TRBV27 | NA | TRBJ2-7 | TRBD1
TGTGCCAGCAGCCGGGGACAGCGAAACTATGGCTACACCTTC | CASSRGQRNYGYTF | 14 | TRBV6-6 | few | TRBJ1-2 | TRBD1
TGTGCCAGCAGTTACCAGGGGGCGGCTAGCGCTGAGCAGTTCTTC | CASSYQGAASAEQFF | 15 | TRBV6-2/TRBV6-3 | NA | TRBJ2-1 | TRBD1
TGTGCCATCAAAACCCCGACCAATGAGCAGTTCTTC | CAIKTPTNEQFF | 12 | TRBV10-3 | few | TRBJ2-1 | NA
TGTGCCAGTTGTATGGTGGCAAGCAACACCGGGGAGCTGTTTTTT | CASCMVASNTGELFF | 15 | TRBV19 | NA | TRBJ2-2 | NA
TGTGCCAGCATGGCGGGAGGGATGGGGGAGACCCAGTACTTC | CASMAGGMGETQYF | 14 | TRBV6-5 | few | TRBJ2-5 | TRBD2
TGTGCCAGCATACGCGACAGGGTGAACACCGGGGAGCTGTTTTTT | CASIRDRVNTGELFF | 15 | TRBV28 | many | TRBJ2-2 | TRBD1
TGTGCCAGCACCGGGACAGGGTTACGTGAAAAACTGTTTTTT | CASTGTGLREKLFF | 14 | TRBV18 | NA | TRBJ1-4 | TRBD1
TGTGCCATGCGCCCAGCGGGAGACTCCTACGAGCAGTACTTC | CAMRPAGDSYEQYF | 14 | TRBV10-3 | NA | TRBJ2-7 | TRBD2
TGTGCCAGCAGTACGGACAGGGGAACCTACGAGCAGTACTTC | CASSTDRGTYEQYF | 14 | TRBV7-2 | few | TRBJ2-7 | TRBD1
TGTGCCAGCAGCTTAGGGAATCTGGGTCAGAACACTGAAGCTTTCTTT | CASSLGNLGQNTEAFF | 16 | TRBV7-6 | many | TRBJ1-1 | NA
TGTGCCAGCAGTGAAGCCGGGCTAGCGGGATACAATGAGCAGTTCTTC | CASSEAGLAGYNEQFF | 16 | TRBV2 | NA | TRBJ2-1 | TRBD2
TGTGCCAGCAGCAAGGACCTCCGCACAGATACGCAGTATTTT | CASSKDLRTDTQYF | 14 | TRBV11-2 | few | TRBJ2-3 | NA
TGTGCCAGCTCCCCACCCCAGGGAGCGGGGGGGGGAAATGAGCAGTTCTTC | CASSPPQGAGGGNEQFF | 17 | TRBV18 | NA | TRBJ2-1 | TRBD2
TGTGCCAGCAGCGGACACAGGCCAAGTGGAGCTTTCTTT | CASSGHRPSGAFF | 13 | TRBV7-9 | NA | TRBJ1-1 | NA
TGTGCCAGCAGCCAGGGGACTAGCGGGAGTTCCAGGGAGCAGTACTTC | CASSQGTSGSSREQYF | 16 | TRBV5-4 | few | TRBJ2-7 | TRBD2
TGTGCCAGCAGCAACACAGGGTTTGAAAAACTGTTTTTT | CASSNTGFEKLFF | 13 | TRBV7-9 | many | TRBJ1-4 | NA
TGTGCCAGCAGTTCCAACCGACAGGCCGCCAATCAGCCCCAGCATTTT | CASSSNRQAANQPQHF | 16 | TRBV12-3/TRBV12-4 | few | TRBJ1-5 | NA
TGTGCCAGCTCACCACCCCAGGGCGGCTCTGGGGCCAACGTCCTGACTTTC | CASSPPQGGSGANVLTF | 17 | TRBV18 | NA | TRBJ2-6 | NA
TGTGCCAGCAGCCCCGGACAGACAACGGTTGGCTACACCTTC | CASSPGQTTVGYTF | 14 | TRBV9 | NA | TRBJ1-2 | NA
TGCGCCAGCAGCCAAGATCACGGAGATCAGCCCCAGCATTTT | CASSQDHGDQPQHF | 14 | TRBV4-3 | few | TRBJ1-5 | NA
TGTGCCAGCAGACCGGGACTAGCGGGTAATGAGCAGTTCTTC | CASRPGLAGNEQFF | 14 | TRBV5-4 | few | TRBJ2-1 | TRBD2
TGCAGCGCCCGAGGGGACCTCACAGATACGCAGTATTTT | CSARGDLTDTQYF | 13 | TRBV29-1 | few | TRBJ2-3 | NA
TGTGCCAGCAGTGAGACTAGCGGGAGAGAGGTAGATACGCAGTATTTT | CASSETSGREVDTQYF | 16 | TRBV6-2/TRBV6-3 | NA | TRBJ2-3 | TRBD2
TGTGCCAGTAGTATAGATTGGGGCACCCAGTACTTC | CASSIDWGTQYF | 12 | TRBV19 | many | TRBJ2-5 | NA
TGTGCCAGCAGCGTGACTAGCGGGAAAGTCAATGAGCAGTTCTTC | CASSVTSGKVNEQFF | 15 | TRBV7-2 | NA | TRBJ2-1 | TRBD2
TGTGCCAGCAGTTTACTCTTCCACGAGCAGTACTTC | CASSLLFHEQYF | 12 | TRBV27 | few | TRBJ2-7 | NA
TGTGCCAGCAGCCTAGAGATCCAGGGGGCGGTTGGCTACACCTTC | CASSLEIQGAVGYTF | 15 | TRBV4-2 | NA | TRBJ1-2 | TRBD1
TGTGCCAGCAATCCTCCGGGACAGGGAAACTATGGCTACACCTTC | CASNPPGQGNYGYTF | 15 | TRBV12-3/TRBV12-4 | many | TRBJ1-2 | TRBD1
TGTGCCAGCAGTTTACCTCGGGCCGACAATGAGCAGTTCTTC | CASSLPRADNEQFF | 14 | TRBV7-9 | many | TRBJ2-1 | NA
TGTGCCAGCAGCTCTAGGTACCGGGACCCTCGAGGACGGGAGCTGTTTTTT | CASSSRYRDPRGRELFF | 17 | TRBV7-9 | NA | TRBJ2-2 | NA
TGTGCCAGCATTCCTGACAGGGGCTCGTTAAGGAACACTGAAGCTTTCTTT | CASIPDRGSLRNTEAFF | 17 | TRBV6-2/TRBV6-3 | NA | TRBJ1-1 | TRBD1
TGTGCCAGCCCTAAGGGGAGCCAGCCCTACGAGCAGTACTTC | CASPKGSQPYEQYF | 14 | TRBV2 | NA | TRBJ2-7 | NA
TGTGCCAGCCGCAGCGAAAACTATGGCTACACCTTC | CASRSENYGYTF | 12 | TRBV6-5 | few | TRBJ1-2 | NA
TGTGCCAGCAGCTCCGGGATAAGGGATACGCAGTATTTT | CASSSGIRDTQYF | 13 | TRBV7-2 | many | TRBJ2-3 | NA
TGTGCCAGTAGATCAAGATATGAAGCTTTCTTT | CASRSRYEAFF | 11 | TRBV19 | few | TRBJ1-1 | NA
TGTGCCAGCAGCCAAGCCATGGATCTCACTGAAGCTTTCTTT | CASSQAMDLTEAFF | 14 | TRBV4-2 | NA | TRBJ1-1 | NA
TGTGCCAGCAGCGACAGGGAGAGGGTCACTGAAGCTTTCTTT | CASSDRERVTEAFF | 14 | TRBV7-8 | NA | TRBJ1-1 | TRBD1
TGTGCCAGCAGCTTAGCGGGAGGGCCGTTGAATGAGCAGTTCTTC | CASSLAGGPLNEQFF | 15 | TRBV7-9 | NA | TRBJ2-1 | TRBD2
TGTGCCAGCAGACTGCAGCCAGGGCGAAACCCAGAGACCCAGTACTTC | CASRLQPGRNPETQYF | 16 | TRBV7-2 | few | TRBJ2-5 | NA
TGTGCCAGCTCACCGGGACTAGTAGGCCAAGAGACCCAGTACTTC | CASSPGLVGQETQYF | 15 | TRBV18 | many | TRBJ2-5 | TRBD2
TGCGCCAGCAGCCACTTTAGCGGGACGTCGAACACCGGGGAGCTGTTTTTT | CASSHFSGTSNTGELFF | 17 | TRBV4-3 | NA | TRBJ2-2 | TRBD2
TGTGCCATCAACCCACAGGGGGGGAACTATGGCTACACCTTC | CAINPQGGNYGYTF | 14 | TRBV10-3 | few | TRBJ1-2 | TRBD1
TGTGCCAGTAGTATGGGAAATCAGCCCCAGCATTTT | CASSMGNQPQHF | 12 | TRBV19 | NA | TRBJ1-5 | NA
TGTGCCTGGAGTGTGGGGACAGGGTTTAGCAATCAGCCCCAGCATTTT | CAWSVGTGFSNQPQHF | 16 | TRBV30 | few | TRBJ1-5 | TRBD1
TGTGCCAGCAGTCCGCGGGACAGGGTGAGCTCCTACGAGCAGTACTTC | CASSPRDRVSSYEQYF | 16 | TRBV6-2/TRBV6-3 | NA | TRBJ2-7 | TRBD1
TGTGCCAGCAGCTTCTGGGGTCTGGGGTCACCCCTCCACTTT | CASSFWGLGSPLHF | 14 | TRBV7-3 | NA | TRBJ1-6 | NA
TGCGCCAGCAGCTTACCTAGCGGGAGTGGCGAGCAGTACTTC | CASSLPSGSGEQYF | 14 | TRBV5-1 | NA | TRBJ2-7 | TRBD2
TGTGCCAGCAGCTTTCCTGGAAACACCATATATTTT | CASSFPGNTIYF | 12 | TRBV7-2 | many | TRBJ1-3 | NA
TGTGCCAGCAGTTTCATCAGCTCTGGAAACACCATATATTTT | CASSFISSGNTIYF | 14 | TRBV28 | once | TRBJ1-3 | NA
TGCGCCAGCAGCTTGGATTACAGGAACACTGAAGCTTTCTTT | CASSLDYRNTEAFF | 14 | TRBV5-1 | once | TRBJ1-1 | NA